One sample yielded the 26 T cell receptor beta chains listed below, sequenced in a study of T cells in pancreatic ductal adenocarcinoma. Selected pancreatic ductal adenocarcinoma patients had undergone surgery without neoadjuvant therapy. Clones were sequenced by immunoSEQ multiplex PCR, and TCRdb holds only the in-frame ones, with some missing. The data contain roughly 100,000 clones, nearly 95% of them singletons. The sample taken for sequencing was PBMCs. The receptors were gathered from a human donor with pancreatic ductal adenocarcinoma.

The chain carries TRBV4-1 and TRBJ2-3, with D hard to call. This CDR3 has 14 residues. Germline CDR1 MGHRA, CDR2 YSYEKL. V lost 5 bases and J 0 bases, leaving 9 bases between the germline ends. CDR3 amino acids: CASSTSPSTDTQYF. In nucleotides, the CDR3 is TGCGCCAGCAGCACATCCCCGAGCACAGATACGCAGTATTTT.

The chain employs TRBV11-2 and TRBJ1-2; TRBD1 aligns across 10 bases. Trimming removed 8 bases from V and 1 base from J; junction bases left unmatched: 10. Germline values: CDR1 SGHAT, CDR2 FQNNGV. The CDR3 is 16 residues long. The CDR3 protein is CASCRDRGTINYGYTF. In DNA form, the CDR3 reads TGTGCCAGCTGCCGGGACAGGGGAACCATTAACTATGGCTACACCTTC.

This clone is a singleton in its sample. The CDR3 is CAISGGGRNSNQPQHF. As DNA, the CDR3 is TGTGCCATCAGTGGCGGCGGGAGGAATAGCAATCAGCCCCAGCATTTT. The chain carries TRBV10-3 and TRBJ1-5; D is uncertain. V lost 4 bases to trimming and J lost 0 bases, with 13 bases between them. CDR1 and CDR2 from the germline V gene are ENHRY and SYGVKD. The CDR3 totals 16 residues.

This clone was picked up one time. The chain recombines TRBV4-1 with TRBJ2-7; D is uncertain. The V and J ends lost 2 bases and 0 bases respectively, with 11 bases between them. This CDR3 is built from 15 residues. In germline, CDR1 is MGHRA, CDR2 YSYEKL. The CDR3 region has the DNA TGCGCCAGCAGCCAAAATCGTGAGGTCTCCTACGAGCAGTACTTC. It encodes CASSQNREVSYEQYF.

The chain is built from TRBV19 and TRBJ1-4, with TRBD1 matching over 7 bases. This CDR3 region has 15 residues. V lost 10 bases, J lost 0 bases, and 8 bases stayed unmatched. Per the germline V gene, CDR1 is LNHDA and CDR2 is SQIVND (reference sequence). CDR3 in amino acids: CATNRGAATNEKLFF. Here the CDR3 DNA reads TGTGCCACCAACAGGGGTGCTGCAACTAATGAAAAACTGTTTTTT.

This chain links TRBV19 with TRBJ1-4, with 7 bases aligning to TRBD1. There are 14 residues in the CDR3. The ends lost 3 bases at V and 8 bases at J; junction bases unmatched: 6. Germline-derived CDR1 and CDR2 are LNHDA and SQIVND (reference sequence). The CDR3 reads CASSIEQGGEKLFF. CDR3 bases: TGTGCCAGTAGTATTGAGCAGGGGGGAGAAAAACTGTTTTTT.

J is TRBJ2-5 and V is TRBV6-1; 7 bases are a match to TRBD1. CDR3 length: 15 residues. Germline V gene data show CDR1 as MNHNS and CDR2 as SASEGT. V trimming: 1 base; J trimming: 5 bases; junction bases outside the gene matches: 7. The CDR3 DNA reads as TGTGCCAGCAGTGAAGGCGCAGGGGGACGCGAGACCCAGTACTTC. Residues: CASSEGAGGRETQYF.

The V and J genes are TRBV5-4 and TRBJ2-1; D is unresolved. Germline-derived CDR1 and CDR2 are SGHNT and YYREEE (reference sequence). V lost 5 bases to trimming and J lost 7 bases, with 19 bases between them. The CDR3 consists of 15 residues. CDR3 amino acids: CASSASLGVQNEQFF. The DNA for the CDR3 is TGTGCCAGCAGTGCCTCCCTAGGAGTCCAAAATGAGCAGTTCTTC.

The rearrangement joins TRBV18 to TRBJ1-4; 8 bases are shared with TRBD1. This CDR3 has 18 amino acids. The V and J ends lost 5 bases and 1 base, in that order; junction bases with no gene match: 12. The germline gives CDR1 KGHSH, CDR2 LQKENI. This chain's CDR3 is CASSAGQGGIGTNEKLFF. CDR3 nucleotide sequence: TGTGCCAGCTCAGCCGGACAGGGAGGGATTGGAACTAATGAAAAACTGTTTTTT.

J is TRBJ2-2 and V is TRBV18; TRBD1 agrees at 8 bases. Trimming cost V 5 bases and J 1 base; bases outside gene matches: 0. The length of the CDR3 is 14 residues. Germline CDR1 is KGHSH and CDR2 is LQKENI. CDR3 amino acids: CASSGQGNTGELFF. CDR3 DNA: TGTGCCAGCTCAGGACAGGGGAACACCGGGGAGCTGTTTTTT.

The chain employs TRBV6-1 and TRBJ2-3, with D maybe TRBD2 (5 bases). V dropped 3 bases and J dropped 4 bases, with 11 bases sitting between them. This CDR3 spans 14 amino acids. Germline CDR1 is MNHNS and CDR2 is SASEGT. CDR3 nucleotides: TGTGCCAGCAGTGAGAATTGGACTGCAGATACGCAGTATTTT. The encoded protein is CASSENWTADTQYF.

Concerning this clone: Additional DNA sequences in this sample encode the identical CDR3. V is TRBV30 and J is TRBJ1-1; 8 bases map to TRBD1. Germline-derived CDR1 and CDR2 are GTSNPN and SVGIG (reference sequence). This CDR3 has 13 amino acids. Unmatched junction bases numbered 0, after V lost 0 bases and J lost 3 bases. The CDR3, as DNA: TGTGCCTGGAGTGTACAGGGGGACACTGAAGCTTTCTTT. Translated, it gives CAWSVQGDTEAFF.

The CDR3 nucleotides are TGTGCCAGCAGTACCATCCCACTAGCATATAGTACGAAAGGGCAGTTCTTC. Its translation is CASSTIPLAYSTKGQFF. The rearrangement uses TRBV28 and TRBJ2-1; possible D gene TRBD2, 6 bases. CDR1 MDHEN and CDR2 SYDVKM come from the germline V gene. The CDR3 covers 17 residues. The germline V and J ends were trimmed by 5 bases and 12 bases, with 29 bases remaining between them.

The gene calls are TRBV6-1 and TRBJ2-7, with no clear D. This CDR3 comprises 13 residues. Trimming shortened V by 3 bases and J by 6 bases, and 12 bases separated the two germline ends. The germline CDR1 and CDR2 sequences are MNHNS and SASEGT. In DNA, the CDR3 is TGTGCCAGCAGTGAGGGTAGAGGTGTCGAGCAGTACTTC. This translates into CASSEGRGVEQYF.

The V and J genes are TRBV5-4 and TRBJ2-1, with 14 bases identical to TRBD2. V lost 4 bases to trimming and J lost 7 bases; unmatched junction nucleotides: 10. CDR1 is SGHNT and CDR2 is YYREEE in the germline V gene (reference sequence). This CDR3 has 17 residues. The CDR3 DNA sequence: TGTGCCAGCAGCCAAGGACTAGCGGGAGGACGGGGGAATGAGCAGTTCTTC. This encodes CASSQGLAGGRGNEQFF.

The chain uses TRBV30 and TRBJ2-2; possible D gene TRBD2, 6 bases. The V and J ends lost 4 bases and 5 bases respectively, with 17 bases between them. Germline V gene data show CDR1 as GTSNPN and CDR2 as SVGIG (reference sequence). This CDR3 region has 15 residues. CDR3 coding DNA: TGTGCCTGGATGATGGGGGGAAGAAGTACCGGGGAGCTGTTTTTT. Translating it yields CAWMMGGRSTGELFF.

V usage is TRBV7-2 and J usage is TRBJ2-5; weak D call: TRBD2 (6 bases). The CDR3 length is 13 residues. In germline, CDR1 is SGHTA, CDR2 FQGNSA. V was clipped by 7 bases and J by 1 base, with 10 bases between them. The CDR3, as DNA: TGTGCCAGCACTCGACTAGTCCAAGAGACCCAGTACTTC. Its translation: CASTRLVQETQYF.

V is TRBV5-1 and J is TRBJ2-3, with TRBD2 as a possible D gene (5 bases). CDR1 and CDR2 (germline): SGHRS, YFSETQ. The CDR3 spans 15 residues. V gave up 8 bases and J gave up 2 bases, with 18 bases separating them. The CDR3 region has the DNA TGCGCCAGTAAGATGGACTCATTCTTCACAGATACGCAGTATTTT. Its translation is CASKMDSFFTDTQYF.

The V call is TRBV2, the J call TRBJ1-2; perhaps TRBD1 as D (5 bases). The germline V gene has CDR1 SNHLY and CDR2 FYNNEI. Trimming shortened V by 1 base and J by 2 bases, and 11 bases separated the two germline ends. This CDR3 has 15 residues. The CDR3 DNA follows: TGTGCCAGCAGTGAAGGGTGGCGGGGCAACTATGGCTACACCTTC. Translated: CASSEGWRGNYGYTF.

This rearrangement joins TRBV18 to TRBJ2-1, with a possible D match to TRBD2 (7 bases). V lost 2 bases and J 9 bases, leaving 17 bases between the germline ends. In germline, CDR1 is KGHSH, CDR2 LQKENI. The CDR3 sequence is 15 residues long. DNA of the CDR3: TGTGCCAGCTCACCATTCGAGACTAGCAGGGGTGAGCAGTTCTTC. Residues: CASSPFETSRGEQFF.

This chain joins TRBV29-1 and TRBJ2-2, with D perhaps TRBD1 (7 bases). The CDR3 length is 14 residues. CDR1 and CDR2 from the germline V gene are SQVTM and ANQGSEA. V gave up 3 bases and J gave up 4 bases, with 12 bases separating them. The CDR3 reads CSVEEGASTGELFF. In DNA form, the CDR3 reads TGCAGCGTTGAGGAGGGGGCGAGCACCGGGGAGCTGTTTTTT.

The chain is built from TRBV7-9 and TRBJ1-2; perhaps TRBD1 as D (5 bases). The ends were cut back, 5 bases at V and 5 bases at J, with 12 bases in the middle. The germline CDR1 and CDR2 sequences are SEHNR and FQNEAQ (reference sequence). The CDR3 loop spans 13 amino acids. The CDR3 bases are TGTGCCAGCAGCCACGCGGGGGAGTATGGCTACACCTTC. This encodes CASSHAGEYGYTF. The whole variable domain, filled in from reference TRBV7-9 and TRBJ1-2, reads DTGVSQNPRHKITKRGQNVTFRCDPISEHNRLYWYRQTLGQGPEFLTYFQNEAQLEKSRLLSDRFSAERPKGSFSTLEIQRTEQGDSAMYLCASSHAGEYGYTFGSGTRLTVV.

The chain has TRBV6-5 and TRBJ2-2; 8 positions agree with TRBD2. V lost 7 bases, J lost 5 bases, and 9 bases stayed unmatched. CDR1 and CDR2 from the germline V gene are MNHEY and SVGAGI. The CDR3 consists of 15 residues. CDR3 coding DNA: TGTGCCAGCATAAGGGCGGGAGGAGTTACCGGGGAGCTGTTTTTT. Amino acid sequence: CASIRAGGVTGELFF.

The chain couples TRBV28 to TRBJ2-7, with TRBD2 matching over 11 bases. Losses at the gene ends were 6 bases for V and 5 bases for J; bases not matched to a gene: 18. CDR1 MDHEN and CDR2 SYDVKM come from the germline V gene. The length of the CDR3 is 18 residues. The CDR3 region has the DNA TGTGCCAGCAGCCTCTGGGGTAGCGGGAGGGCCTTCTTGCACGAGCAGTACTTC. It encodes CASSLWGSGRAFLHEQYF. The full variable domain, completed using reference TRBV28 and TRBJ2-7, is DVKVTQSSRYLVKRTGEKVFLECVQDMDHENMFWYRQDPGLGLRLIYFSYDVKMKEKGDIPEGYSVSREKKERFSLILESASTNQTSMYLCASSLWGSGRAFLHEQYFGPGTRLTVT.

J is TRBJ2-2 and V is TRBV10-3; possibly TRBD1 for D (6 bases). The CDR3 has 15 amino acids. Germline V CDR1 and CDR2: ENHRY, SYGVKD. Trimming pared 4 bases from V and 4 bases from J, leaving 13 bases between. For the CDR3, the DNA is TGTGCCATCAGTGGAGAGACAGGCCGCACCGGGGAGCTGTTTTTT. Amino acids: CAISGETGRTGELFF.

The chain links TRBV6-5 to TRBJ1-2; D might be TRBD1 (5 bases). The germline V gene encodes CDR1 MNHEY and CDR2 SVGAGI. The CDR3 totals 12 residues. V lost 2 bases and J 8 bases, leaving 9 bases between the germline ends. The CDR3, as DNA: TGTGCCAGCAGTTACGCCGGGGGGGGCTACACCTTC. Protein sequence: CASSYAGGGYTF.